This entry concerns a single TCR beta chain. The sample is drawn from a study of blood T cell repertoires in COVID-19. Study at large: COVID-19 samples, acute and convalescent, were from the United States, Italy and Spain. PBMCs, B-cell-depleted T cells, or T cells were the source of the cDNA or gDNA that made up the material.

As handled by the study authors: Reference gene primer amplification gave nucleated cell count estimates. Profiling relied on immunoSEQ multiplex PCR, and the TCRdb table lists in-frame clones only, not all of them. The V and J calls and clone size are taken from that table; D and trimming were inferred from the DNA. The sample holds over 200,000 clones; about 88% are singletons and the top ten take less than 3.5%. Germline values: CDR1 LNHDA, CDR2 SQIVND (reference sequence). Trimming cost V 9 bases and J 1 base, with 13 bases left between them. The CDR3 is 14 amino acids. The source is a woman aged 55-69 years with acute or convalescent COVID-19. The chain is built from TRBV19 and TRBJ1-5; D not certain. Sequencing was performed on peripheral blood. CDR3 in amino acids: CASSIGWSNQPQHF. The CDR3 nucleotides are TGTGCCAGCTCTATTGGTTGGAGCAATCAGCCCCAGCATTTT.